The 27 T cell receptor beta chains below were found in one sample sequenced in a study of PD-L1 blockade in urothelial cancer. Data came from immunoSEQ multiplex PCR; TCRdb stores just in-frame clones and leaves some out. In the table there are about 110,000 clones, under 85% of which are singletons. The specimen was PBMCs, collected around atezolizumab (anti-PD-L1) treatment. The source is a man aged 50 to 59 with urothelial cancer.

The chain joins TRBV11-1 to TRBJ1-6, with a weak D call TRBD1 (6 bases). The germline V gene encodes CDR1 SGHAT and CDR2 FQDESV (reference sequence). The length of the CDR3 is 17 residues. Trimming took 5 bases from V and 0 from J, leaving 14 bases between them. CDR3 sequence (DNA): TGTGCCAGCAGCAGCCCCAGGGGAAACTCCTATAATTCACCCCTCCACTTT. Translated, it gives CASSSPRGNSYNSPLHF. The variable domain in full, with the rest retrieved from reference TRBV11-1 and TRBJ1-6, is EAEVAQSPRYKITEKSQAVAFWCDPISGHATLYWYRQILGQGPELLVQFQDESVVDDSQLPKDRFSAERLKGVDSTLKIQPAELGDSAMYLCASSSPRGNSYNSPLHFGNGTRLTVT.

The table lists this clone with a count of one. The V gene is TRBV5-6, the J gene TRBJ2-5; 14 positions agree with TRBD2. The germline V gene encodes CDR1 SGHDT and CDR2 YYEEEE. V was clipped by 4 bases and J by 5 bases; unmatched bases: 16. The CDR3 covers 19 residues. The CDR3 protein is CASSRSLGTSGRERETQYF. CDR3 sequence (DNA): TGTGCCAGCAGCCGGAGCCTGGGGACTAGCGGGAGAGAGAGGGAGACCCAGTACTTC.

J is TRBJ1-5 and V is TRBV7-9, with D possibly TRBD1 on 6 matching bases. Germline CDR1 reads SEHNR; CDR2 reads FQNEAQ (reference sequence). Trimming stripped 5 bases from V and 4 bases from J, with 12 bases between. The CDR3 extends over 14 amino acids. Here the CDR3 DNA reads TGTGCCAGCAGCGCAGGGGCAGAGAATCAGCCCCAGCATTTT. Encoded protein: CASSAGAENQPQHF.

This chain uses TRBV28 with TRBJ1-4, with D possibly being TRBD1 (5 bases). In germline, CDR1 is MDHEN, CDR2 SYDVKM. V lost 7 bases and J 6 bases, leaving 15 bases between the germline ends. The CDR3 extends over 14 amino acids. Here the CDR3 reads CASTLGGGYEKLFF. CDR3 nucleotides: TGTGCCAGCACGCTTGGGGGGGGTTATGAAAAACTGTTTTTT.

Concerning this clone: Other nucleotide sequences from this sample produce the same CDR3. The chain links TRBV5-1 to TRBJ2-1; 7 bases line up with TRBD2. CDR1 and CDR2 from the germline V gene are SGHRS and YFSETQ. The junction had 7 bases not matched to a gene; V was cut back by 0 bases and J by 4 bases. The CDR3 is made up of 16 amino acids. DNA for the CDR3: TGCGCCAGCAGCTTGGCCTCGACGGGAGGATACAATGAGCAGTTCTTC. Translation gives CASSLASTGGYNEQFF.

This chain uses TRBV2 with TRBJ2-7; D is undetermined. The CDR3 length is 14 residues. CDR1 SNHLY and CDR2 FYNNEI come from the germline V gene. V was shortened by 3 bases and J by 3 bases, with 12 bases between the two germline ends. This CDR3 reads CASSDTAVLYEQYF. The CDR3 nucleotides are TGTGCCAGCAGTGATACGGCGGTACTCTACGAGCAGTACTTC.

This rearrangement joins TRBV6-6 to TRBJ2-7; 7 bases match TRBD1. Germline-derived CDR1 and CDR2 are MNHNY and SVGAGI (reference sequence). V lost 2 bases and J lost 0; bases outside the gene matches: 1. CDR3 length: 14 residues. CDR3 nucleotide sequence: TGTGCCAGCAGTTACGACAGGGTCTCCTACGAGCAGTACTTC. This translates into CASSYDRVSYEQYF.

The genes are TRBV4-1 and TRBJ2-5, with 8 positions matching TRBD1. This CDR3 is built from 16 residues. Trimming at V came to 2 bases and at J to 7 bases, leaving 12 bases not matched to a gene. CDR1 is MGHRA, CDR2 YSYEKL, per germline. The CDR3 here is CASSQPGSGGGGTQYF. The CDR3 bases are TGCGCCAGCAGCCAACCTGGTTCAGGGGGCGGTGGGACCCAGTACTTC.

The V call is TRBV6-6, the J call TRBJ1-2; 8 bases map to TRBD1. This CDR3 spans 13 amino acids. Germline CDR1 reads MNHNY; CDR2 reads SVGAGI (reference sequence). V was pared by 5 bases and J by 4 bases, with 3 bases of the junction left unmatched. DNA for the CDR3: TGTGCCAGCAGTAGAGGGACAGGCTATGGCTACACCTTC. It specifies CASSRGTGYGYTF.

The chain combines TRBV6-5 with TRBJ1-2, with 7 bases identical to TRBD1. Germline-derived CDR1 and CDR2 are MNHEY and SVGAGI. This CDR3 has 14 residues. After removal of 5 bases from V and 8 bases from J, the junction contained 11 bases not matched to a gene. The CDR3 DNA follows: TGTGCCAGCAGTCCTACAGGGGAATTCGGCGGCTACACCTTC. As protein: CASSPTGEFGGYTF.

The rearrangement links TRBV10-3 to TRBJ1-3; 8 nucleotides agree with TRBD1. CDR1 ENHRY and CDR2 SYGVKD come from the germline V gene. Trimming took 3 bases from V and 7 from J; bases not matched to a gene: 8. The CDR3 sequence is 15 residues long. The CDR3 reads CAISDSGTGSNTIYF. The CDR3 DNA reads TGTGCCATCAGTGACTCCGGGACAGGATCCAACACCATATATTTT.

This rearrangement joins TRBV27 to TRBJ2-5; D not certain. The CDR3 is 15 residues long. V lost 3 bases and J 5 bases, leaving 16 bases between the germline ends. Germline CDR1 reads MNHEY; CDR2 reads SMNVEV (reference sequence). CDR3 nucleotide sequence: TGTGCCAGCAGTTTGGTTGGCGGAAGCTTGGAGACCCAGTACTTC. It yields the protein CASSLVGGSLETQYF.

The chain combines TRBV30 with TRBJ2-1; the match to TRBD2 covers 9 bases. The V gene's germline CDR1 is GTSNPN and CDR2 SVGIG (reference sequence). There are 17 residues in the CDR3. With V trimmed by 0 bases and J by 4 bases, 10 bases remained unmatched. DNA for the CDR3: TGTGCCTGGAGTGTGGGTTTTATGGCGGGAGGGTACAATGAGCAGTTCTTC. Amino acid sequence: CAWSVGFMAGGYNEQFF.

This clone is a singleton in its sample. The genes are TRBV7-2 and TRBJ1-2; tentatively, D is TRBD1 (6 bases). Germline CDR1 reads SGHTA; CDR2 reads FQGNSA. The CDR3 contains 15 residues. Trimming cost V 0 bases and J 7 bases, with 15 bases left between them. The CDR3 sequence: CASSLASGQSLGYTF. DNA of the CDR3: TGTGCCAGCAGCTTAGCGAGCGGACAGTCGCTTGGCTACACCTTC.

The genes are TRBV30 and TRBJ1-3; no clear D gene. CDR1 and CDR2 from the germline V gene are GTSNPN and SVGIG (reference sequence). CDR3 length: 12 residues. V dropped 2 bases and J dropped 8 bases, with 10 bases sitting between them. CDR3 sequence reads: CAWSLEGYTIYF. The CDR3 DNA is TGTGCCTGGAGTTTGGAGGGCTACACCATATATTTT.

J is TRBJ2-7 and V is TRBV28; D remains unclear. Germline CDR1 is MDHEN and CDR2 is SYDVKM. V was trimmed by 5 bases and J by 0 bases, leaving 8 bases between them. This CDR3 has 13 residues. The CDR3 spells CASSLVPSYEQYF. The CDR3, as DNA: TGTGCCAGCAGTCTAGTCCCCTCCTACGAGCAGTACTTC. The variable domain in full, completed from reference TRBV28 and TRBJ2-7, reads DVKVTQSSRYLVKRTGEKVFLECVQDMDHENMFWYRQDPGLGLRLIYFSYDVKMKEKGDIPEGYSVSREKKERFSLILESASTNQTSMYLCASSLVPSYEQYFGPGTRLTVT.

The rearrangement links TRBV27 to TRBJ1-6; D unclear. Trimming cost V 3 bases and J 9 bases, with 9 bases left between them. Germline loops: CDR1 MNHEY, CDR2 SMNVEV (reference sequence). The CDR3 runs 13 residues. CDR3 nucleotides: TGTGCCAGCAGTTTGAGGTTTGTTTCACCCCTCCACTTT. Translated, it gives CASSLRFVSPLHF.

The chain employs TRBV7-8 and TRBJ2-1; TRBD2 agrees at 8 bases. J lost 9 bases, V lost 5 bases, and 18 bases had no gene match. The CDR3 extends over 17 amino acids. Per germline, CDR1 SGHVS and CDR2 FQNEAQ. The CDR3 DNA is TGTGCCAGCAGCCCCAGCGGGAGAGCTTCGGGCGCACGTGAGCAGTTCTTC. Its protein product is CASSPSGRASGAREQFF.

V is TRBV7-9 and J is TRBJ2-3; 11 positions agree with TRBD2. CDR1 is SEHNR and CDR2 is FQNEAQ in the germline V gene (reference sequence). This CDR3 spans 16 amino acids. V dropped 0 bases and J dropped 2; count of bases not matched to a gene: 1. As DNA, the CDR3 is TGTGCCAGCAGCTTAGCGGGACTAGCGGACACAGATACGCAGTATTTT. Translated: CASSLAGLADTDTQYF. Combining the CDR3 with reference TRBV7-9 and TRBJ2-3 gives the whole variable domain DTGVSQNPRHKITKRGQNVTFRCDPISEHNRLYWYRQTLGQGPEFLTYFQNEAQLEKSRLLSDRFSAERPKGSFSTLEIQRTEQGDSAMYLCASSLAGLADTDTQYFGPGTRLTVL.

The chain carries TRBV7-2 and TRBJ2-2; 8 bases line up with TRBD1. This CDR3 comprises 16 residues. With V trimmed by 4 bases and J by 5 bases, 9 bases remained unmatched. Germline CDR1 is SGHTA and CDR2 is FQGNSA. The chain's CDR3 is CASSSTGQARTGELFF. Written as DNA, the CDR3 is TGTGCCAGCAGCTCAACGGGACAGGCCCGTACCGGGGAGCTGTTTTTT.

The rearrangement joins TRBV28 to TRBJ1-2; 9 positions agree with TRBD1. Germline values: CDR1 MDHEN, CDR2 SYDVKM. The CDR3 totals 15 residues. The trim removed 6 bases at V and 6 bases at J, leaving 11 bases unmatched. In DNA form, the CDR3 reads TGTGCCAGCAGGCTCCCCGGGACAGGGCCCGATGGCTACACCTTC. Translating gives CASRLPGTGPDGYTF.

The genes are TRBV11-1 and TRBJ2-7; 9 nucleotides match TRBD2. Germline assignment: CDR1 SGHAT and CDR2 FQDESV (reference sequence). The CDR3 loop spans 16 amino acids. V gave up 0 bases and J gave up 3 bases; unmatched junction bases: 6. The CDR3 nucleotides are TGTGCCAGCAGCTTAGCGCTCGCTAGCGGGAACTACGAGCAGTACTTC. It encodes CASSLALASGNYEQYF.

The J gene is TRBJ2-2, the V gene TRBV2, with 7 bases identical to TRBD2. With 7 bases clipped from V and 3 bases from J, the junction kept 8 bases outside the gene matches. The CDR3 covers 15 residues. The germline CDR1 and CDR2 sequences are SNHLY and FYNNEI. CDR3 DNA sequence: TGTGCCAGCACCCCATGGGGGGGGGACACCGGGGAGCTGTTTTTT. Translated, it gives CASTPWGGDTGELFF.

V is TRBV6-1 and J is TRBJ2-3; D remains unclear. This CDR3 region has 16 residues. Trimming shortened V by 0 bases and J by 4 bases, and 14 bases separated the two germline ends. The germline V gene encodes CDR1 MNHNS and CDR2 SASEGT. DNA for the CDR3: TGTGCCAGCAGTGAAGCGCTGACTCTATTATCAGATACGCAGTATTTT. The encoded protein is CASSEALTLLSDTQYF.

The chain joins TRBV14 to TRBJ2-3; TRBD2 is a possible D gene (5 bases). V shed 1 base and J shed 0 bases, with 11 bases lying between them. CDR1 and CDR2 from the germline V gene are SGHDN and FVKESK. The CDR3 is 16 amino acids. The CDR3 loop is CASSQGLGGSTDTQYF. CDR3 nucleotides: TGTGCCAGCAGCCAAGGCTTAGGCGGGAGCACAGATACGCAGTATTTT.

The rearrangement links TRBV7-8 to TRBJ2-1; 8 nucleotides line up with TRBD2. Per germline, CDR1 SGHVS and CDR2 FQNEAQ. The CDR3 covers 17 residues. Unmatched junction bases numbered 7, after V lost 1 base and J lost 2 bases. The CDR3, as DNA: TGTGCCAGCAGCTTAGGGGGTATAGCGGGAACCTACAATGAGCAGTTCTTC. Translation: CASSLGGIAGTYNEQFF. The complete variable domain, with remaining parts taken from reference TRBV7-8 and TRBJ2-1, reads GAGVSQSPRYKVAKRGQDVALRCDPISGHVSLFWYQQALGQGPEFLTYFQNEAQLDKSGLPSDRFFAERPEGSVSTLKIQRTQQEDSAVYLCASSLGGIAGTYNEQFFGPGTRLTVL.

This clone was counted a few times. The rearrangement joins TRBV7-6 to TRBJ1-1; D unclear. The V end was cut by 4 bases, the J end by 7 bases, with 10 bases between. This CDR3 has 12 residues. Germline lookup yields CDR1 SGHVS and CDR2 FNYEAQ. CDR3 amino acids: CASSSAAGEAFF. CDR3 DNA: TGTGCCAGCAGCTCAGCCGCCGGTGAAGCTTTCTTT.